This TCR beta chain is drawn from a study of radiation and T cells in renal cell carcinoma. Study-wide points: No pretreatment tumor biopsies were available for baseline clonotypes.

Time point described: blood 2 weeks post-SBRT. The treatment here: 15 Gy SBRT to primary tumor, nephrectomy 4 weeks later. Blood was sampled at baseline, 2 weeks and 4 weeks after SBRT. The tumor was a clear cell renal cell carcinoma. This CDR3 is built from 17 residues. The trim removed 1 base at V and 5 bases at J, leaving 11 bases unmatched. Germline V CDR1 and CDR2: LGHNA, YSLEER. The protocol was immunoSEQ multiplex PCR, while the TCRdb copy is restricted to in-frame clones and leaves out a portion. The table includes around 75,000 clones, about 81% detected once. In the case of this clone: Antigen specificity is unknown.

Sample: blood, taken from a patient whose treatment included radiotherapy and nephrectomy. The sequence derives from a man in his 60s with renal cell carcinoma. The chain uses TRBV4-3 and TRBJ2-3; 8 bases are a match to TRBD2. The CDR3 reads CASSQGTSGSWGDTQYF. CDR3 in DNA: TGCGCCAGCAGCCAAGGCACTAGCGGTTCTTGGGGAGATACGCAGTATTTT.